These T cell receptor beta chains were read from a single sample in a study of T cell responses to AZD1222 COVID-19 vaccine. Profiling relied on immunoSEQ multiplex PCR, and the TCRdb table lists in-frame clones only, not all of them. Counted here are 90,000 to 150,000 clones, 70% to 90% occurring once; the ten biggest clones make up 8.4%. The sample here was peripheral blood, taken on day 0 of AZD1222 vaccination. These receptor sequences come from an adult in good health. CDR3s include the opening cysteine and the closing phenylalanine or tryptophan. D genes are given only for firm matches. Clone size, where shown, is once, few, many, or a class for clones that have expanded.

V gene: TRBV9
D gene: TRBD2
clone size: -
J gene: TRBJ2-5
CDR3 DNA: TGTGCCAGCAGCTCTCTAGCGGTTAAAGAGACCCAGTACTTC
CDR3 protein: CASSSLAVKETQYF

V gene: TRBV4-1
D gene: TRBD1
clone size: -
J gene: TRBJ1-2
CDR3 DNA: TGCGCCAGCAGCCTTCAGGGGGGATATGGCTACACCTTC
CDR3 protein: CASSLQGGYGYTF

V gene: TRBV6-5
D gene: -
clone size: -
J gene: TRBJ1-1
CDR3 DNA: TGTGCCAGCAGTTACCCGAGACAGCGTTTTACTGAAGCTTTCTTT
CDR3 protein: CASSYPRQRFTEAFF

V gene: TRBV2
D gene: -
clone size: -
J gene: TRBJ1-5
CDR3 DNA: TGTGCCAGCAGAGTCGGGATCACCAATCAGCCCCAGCATTTT
CDR3 protein: CASRVGITNQPQHF

V gene: TRBV7-9
D gene: TRBD1
clone size: -
J gene: TRBJ1-5
CDR3 DNA: TGTGCCAGCAGCTGGGGACAGGGCGATCAGCCCCAGCATTTT
CDR3 protein: CASSWGQGDQPQHF

V gene: TRBV28
D gene: -
clone size: -
J gene: TRBJ1-2
CDR3 DNA: TGTGCCAGCAGAGTAGTGGGACAAGGATATGGCTACACCTTC
CDR3 protein: CASRVVGQGYGYTF

V gene: TRBV6-5
D gene: -
clone size: -
J gene: TRBJ1-4
CDR3 DNA: TGTGCCAGCAGTTACTCTCCAGGATTTGGGGAAAAACTGTTTTTT
CDR3 protein: CASSYSPGFGEKLFF

V gene: TRBV6-2/TRBV6-3
D gene: TRBD1
clone size: few
J gene: TRBJ1-1
CDR3 DNA: TGTGCCAGCAGTGACAGGGGAGTTACTGAAGCTTTCTTT
CDR3 protein: CASSDRGVTEAFF

V gene: TRBV19
D gene: -
clone size: -
J gene: TRBJ2-1
CDR3 DNA: TGTGCCAGTAGTATCGAGAGACGGTCCAATGAGCAGTTCTTC
CDR3 protein: CASSIERRSNEQFF

V gene: TRBV6-4
D gene: -
clone size: -
J gene: TRBJ2-2
CDR3 DNA: TGTGCCAGCAGTGTTACGGCGGCGAACACCGGGGAGCTGTTTTTT
CDR3 protein: CASSVTAANTGELFF

V gene: TRBV7-9
D gene: -
clone size: -
J gene: TRBJ2-3
CDR3 DNA: TGTGCCAGCAGCCACCCCGGGGATAGAACAGATACGCAGTATTTT
CDR3 protein: CASSHPGDRTDTQYF

V gene: TRBV7-9
D gene: -
clone size: -
J gene: TRBJ2-7
CDR3 DNA: TGTGCCAGCAGCCTCGACAGAACTCAAACCCAGTACTTC
CDR3 protein: CASSLDRTQTQYF

V gene: TRBV6-5
D gene: -
clone size: -
J gene: TRBJ1-1
CDR3 DNA: TGTGCCAGCACCGACCCGGGTCGGAACACTGAAGCTTTCTTT
CDR3 protein: CASTDPGRNTEAFF

V gene: TRBV4-1
D gene: TRBD2
clone size: -
J gene: TRBJ2-7
CDR3 DNA: TGCGCCAGCAGCCATCGCTCCGGGACTACCTCCTACGAGCAGTACTTC
CDR3 protein: CASSHRSGTTSYEQYF

V gene: TRBV5-1
D gene: TRBD2
clone size: -
J gene: TRBJ2-5
CDR3 DNA: TGCGCCAGCAGCCCGGGACTAGCGGGGGCTAAGCAAGAGACCCAGTACTTC
CDR3 protein: CASSPGLAGAKQETQYF

V gene: TRBV29-1
D gene: TRBD2
clone size: -
J gene: TRBJ2-2
CDR3 DNA: TGCAGCGTTGCTCTACGGCTAGCGGGAACCGGGGAGCTGTTTTTT
CDR3 protein: CSVALRLAGTGELFF

V gene: TRBV28
D gene: -
clone size: -
J gene: TRBJ2-4
CDR3 DNA: TGTGCCAGCAGTAGCAGTAAGTCCAGGGACATTCAGTACTTC
CDR3 protein: CASSSSKSRDIQYF

V gene: TRBV18
D gene: -
clone size: -
J gene: TRBJ1-4
CDR3 DNA: TGTGCCAGCTCAACGGGGATTCAAGGTGAAAAACTGTTTTTT
CDR3 protein: CASSTGIQGEKLFF

V gene: TRBV5-4
D gene: TRBD1
clone size: -
J gene: TRBJ2-7
CDR3 DNA: TGTGCCAGCAGCTTGGTAGGGGGCAAGAACGAGCAGTACTTC
CDR3 protein: CASSLVGGKNEQYF

V gene: TRBV19
D gene: -
clone size: -
J gene: TRBJ2-1
CDR3 DNA: TGTGCCAGTAGTAGGATGGGACCGTACAATGAGCAGTTCTTC
CDR3 protein: CASSRMGPYNEQFF

V gene: TRBV6-4
D gene: -
clone size: -
J gene: TRBJ2-1
CDR3 DNA: TGTGCCAGTCCGGACAGAAGCTCCTACAATGAGCAGTTCTTC
CDR3 protein: CASPDRSSYNEQFF

V gene: TRBV3-1/TRBV3-2
D gene: -
clone size: -
J gene: TRBJ1-6
CDR3 DNA: TGTGCCAGCAGCCAAGTCCTTGTCCCCAATTCACCCCTCCACTTT
CDR3 protein: CASSQVLVPNSPLHF